Here is one T cell receptor (beta chain) with its context. The CDR3 extends over 15 amino acids. V lost 1 base and J lost 3; bases outside the gene matches: 5. Germline assignment: CDR1 SNHLY and CDR2 FYNNEI. This entry comes from a study of blood T cell repertoires in COVID-19. Study information: Sites in the United States, Italy and Spain provided acute and convalescent COVID-19 samples.

Per the study methods: Cell counts per sample came from amplifying reference gene primers. Using immunoSEQ multiplex PCR, the repertoire was profiled, and TCRdb retains in-frame clones only, with some absent. V and J calls and clone size are those listed in that table; D and trimming were worked out from the DNA. There are 50,000 to 65,000 clones in the sample; 89% occur only once, and nearly 5% lies in the top ten. The sequencing input was peripheral blood. The rearrangement uses TRBV2 and TRBJ2-7, with 8 bases lining up with TRBD2. The receptor's source is a man aged 55-75 years with active COVID-19. DNA for the CDR3: TGTGCCAGCAGTGAAGGAGGGACTAGTCTCTACGAGCAGTACTTC. Its translation is CASSEGGTSLYEQYF.